A selection of T cell receptor beta chains follows, all from one sample in a study of blood T cell repertoires in COVID-19. Profiled with immunoSEQ multiplex PCR; TCRdb holds only in-frame clones, not every one. The table has roughly 290,000 clones, approximately 91% seen once; the top ten hold about 1.7%. Sequencing was carried out using PBMCs or T cells enriched from blood (not recorded which). The receptors here all came from a woman between 40 and 55 years old who had recovered from COVID-19. CDR3s include the opening cysteine and the closing phenylalanine or tryptophan. Each record gives: clone size, V gene, J gene, D gene, CDR3 protein, CDR3 DNA. The D gene is left open where the match is weak. The size field is filled for only some rows; it gives once, few, many or a size class.

clone size: -; V gene: TRBV30; J gene: TRBJ1-2; D gene: TRBD1; CDR3 protein: CAWSVWTGNYGYTF; CDR3 DNA: TGTGCCTGGAGTGTTTGGACAGGGAACTATGGCTACACCTTC
clone size: -; V gene: TRBV11-2; J gene: TRBJ2-7; D gene: -; CDR3 protein: CASSLPGTATSSYEQYF; CDR3 DNA: TGTGCCAGCAGCCTTCCCGGGACTGCCACTAGCTCCTACGAGCAGTACTTC
clone size: -; V gene: TRBV27; J gene: TRBJ1-2; D gene: TRBD1; CDR3 protein: CASSPQGQGHLYGYTF; CDR3 DNA: TGTGCCAGCAGTCCACAGGGACAGGGGCACCTCTATGGCTACACCTTC
clone size: -; V gene: TRBV19; J gene: TRBJ1-1; D gene: TRBD1; CDR3 protein: CASSYRGSTEAFF; CDR3 DNA: TGTGCCAGTTCCTACAGGGGCTCCACTGAAGCTTTCTTT
clone size: -; V gene: TRBV19; J gene: TRBJ1-5; D gene: -; CDR3 protein: CASRGGRYSNQPQHF; CDR3 DNA: TGTGCCAGTAGAGGAGGACGGTATAGCAATCAGCCCCAGCATTTT
clone size: -; V gene: TRBV4-1; J gene: TRBJ2-3; D gene: TRBD2; CDR3 protein: CASSPGASGGLTDTQYF; CDR3 DNA: TGCGCCAGCAGCCCTGGGGCTAGCGGGGGGTTGACAGATACGCAGTATTTT
clone size: -; V gene: TRBV19; J gene: TRBJ1-3; D gene: -; CDR3 protein: CATLAGNTIYF; CDR3 DNA: TGTGCCACTCTTGCTGGAAACACCATATATTTT
clone size: -; V gene: TRBV4-1; J gene: TRBJ1-4; D gene: TRBD1; CDR3 protein: CASSPLFPGQGNEKLFF; CDR3 DNA: TGCGCCAGCAGCCCCCTATTCCCGGGACAGGGAAATGAAAAACTGTTTTTT
clone size: -; V gene: TRBV6-2/TRBV6-3; J gene: TRBJ1-1; D gene: -; CDR3 protein: CASSYGAMAANFF; CDR3 DNA: TGTGCCAGCAGTTATGGTGCCATGGCAGCGAACTTCTTT
clone size: few; V gene: TRBV6-2/TRBV6-3; J gene: TRBJ2-2; D gene: TRBD2; CDR3 protein: CASNPGSGRAGAGELFF; CDR3 DNA: TGTGCCAGCAACCCGGGGAGCGGGAGAGCGGGCGCCGGGGAGCTGTTTTTT
clone size: once; V gene: TRBV30; J gene: TRBJ2-5; D gene: -; CDR3 protein: CAWTSGQETQYF; CDR3 DNA: TGTGCCTGGACGTCAGGCCAAGAGACCCAGTACTTC
clone size: once; V gene: TRBV5-1; J gene: TRBJ2-7; D gene: -; CDR3 protein: CASSLEGLLYEQYF; CDR3 DNA: TGCGCCAGCAGCTTGGAAGGACTTCTCTACGAGCAGTACTTC
clone size: -; V gene: TRBV9; J gene: TRBJ2-1; D gene: -; CDR3 protein: CASSVVGGSSYNEQFF; CDR3 DNA: TGTGCCAGCAGCGTAGTGGGAGGCAGCTCCTACAATGAGCAGTTCTTC